This TCR beta chain was profiled in a study of blood T cell repertoires in COVID-19. At the level of the study: Sample material is recorded as cDNA or gDNA derived from T cells, B-cell-depleted T cells, or PBMCs.

In Seattle, patients joined the study during active infection and were tracked longitudinally. Germline loops: CDR1 KGHSH, CDR2 LQKENI. After removal of 6 bases from V and 4 bases from J, the junction contained 4 bases not matched to a gene. The length of the CDR3 is 15 residues. Assay used: immunoSEQ multiplex PCR; TCRdb lists only in-frame clones, some missing. Among 130,000 to 150,000 clones listed, 70% to 90% were seen once. The chain has TRBV18 and TRBJ2-2, with 11 bases that match TRBD2. The sequence was collected from a woman aged 55 to 70 with COVID-19, enrolled during active disease. Sequencing was performed on peripheral blood. This CDR3 is CASSPGTSGTGELFF. CDR3 nucleotides: TGTGCCAGCTCCCCCGGGACTAGCGGCACCGGGGAGCTGTTTTTT.